What follows are 15 T cell receptor beta chains derived from one specimen sequenced in a study of blood T cell repertoires in COVID-19. Method: immunoSEQ multiplex PCR; TCRdb's copy keeps in-frame clones and lacks some. The data show approximately 300,000 clones, nearly 90% seen once. The sequencing input was PBMCs or T cells enriched from blood (not recorded which). Every receptor here comes from a woman aged 18-29 years with acute COVID-19.

The chain is built from TRBV6-5 and TRBJ1-4; D remains unclear. The CDR3 contains 11 residues. Germline V CDR1 and CDR2: MNHEY, SVGAGI. CDR3 nucleotide sequence: TGTCGGGCCCGGGCGGGTGAAAAACTGTTTTTT. Amino acid sequence: CRARAGEKLFF.

This clone appeared a single time. The CDR3 coding sequence is TGTGCCATCAGCGGACAGGGGAGAACTAACTATGGCTACACCTTC. Translating gives CAISGQGRTNYGYTF. The genes are TRBV10-3 and TRBJ1-2, with 9 bases matching TRBD1. J was trimmed by 0 bases and V by 6 bases; bases with no gene match: 5. From germline, CDR1 is ENHRY and CDR2 SYGVKD. The CDR3 covers 15 residues.

The rearrangement uses TRBV7-8 and TRBJ2-7; 11 bases fit TRBD2. Trimming at V came to 5 bases and at J to 6 bases, leaving 6 bases not matched to a gene. Germline loops: CDR1 SGHVS, CDR2 FQNEAQ. This CDR3 has 14 amino acids. The CDR3 here is CASSPSGRPTEQYF. For the CDR3, the DNA is TGTGCCAGCAGCCCTAGCGGGAGGCCGACCGAGCAGTACTTC. Complete variable domain (other parts from reference TRBV7-8 and TRBJ2-7): GAGVSQSPRYKVAKRGQDVALRCDPISGHVSLFWYQQALGQGPEFLTYFQNEAQLDKSGLPSDRFFAERPEGSVSTLKIQRTQQEDSAVYLCASSPSGRPTEQYFGPGTRLTVT.

This chain links TRBV11-3 with TRBJ2-7; D unresolved. The CDR3 consists of 12 residues. V lost 3 bases and J 2 bases, leaving 5 bases between the germline ends. The germline gives CDR1 SGHNT, CDR2 YENEEA. The CDR3 sequence: CASSFGAYEQYF. CDR3 coding DNA: TGTGCCAGCAGCTTCGGAGCCTACGAGCAGTACTTC.

The chain uses TRBV28 and TRBJ1-1; 7 bases line up with TRBD1. With V trimmed by 6 bases and J by 0 bases, 7 bases remained unmatched. This CDR3 is built from 15 residues. In germline, CDR1 is MDHEN, CDR2 SYDVKM. The CDR3 here is CASRPGTAMNTEAFF. The DNA of the CDR3 is TGTGCCAGCAGACCCGGGACAGCTATGAACACTGAAGCTTTCTTT.

The V gene is TRBV5-1, the J gene TRBJ2-5; 7 positions agree with TRBD1. This CDR3 contains 14 residues. The V segment lost 4 bases and the J segment 2 bases; nucleotides outside the gene matches: 5. Germline CDR1 SGHRS, CDR2 YFSETQ. In nucleotides, the CDR3 is TGCGCCAGCAGCCTGGCGACAGGGCAAGAGACCCAGTACTTC. It is translated as CASSLATGQETQYF.

This rearrangement joins TRBV5-1 to TRBJ2-7, with 10 bases matching TRBD1. Germline trimming cut 3 bases from V and 2 bases from J; bases unmatched to any gene: 8. CDR1 and CDR2 from the germline V gene are SGHRS and YFSETQ. This CDR3 comprises 16 residues. CDR3 nucleotides: TGCGCCAGCAGCTGGGCCGGGACAGGGGTAACCTACGAGCAGTACTTC. This sequence encodes CASSWAGTGVTYEQYF.

The chain combines TRBV29-1 with TRBJ1-4, with D maybe TRBD1 (6 bases). Germline CDR1 and CDR2: SQVTM and ANQGSEA. V lost 1 base and J lost 0, with 18 bases in between. The CDR3 is made up of 18 amino acids. The CDR3 DNA reads TGCAGCGTTGAAGGCTCACAGGGTTTTAGGGCAACTAATGAAAAACTGTTTTTT. Translating gives CSVEGSQGFRATNEKLFF.

The chain carries TRBV6-5 and TRBJ1-2; 8 nucleotides align to TRBD1. The germline gives CDR1 MNHEY, CDR2 SVGAGI. This CDR3 is 15 amino acids long. Germline trimming cut 6 bases from V and 2 bases from J; bases unmatched to any gene: 8. CDR3 sequence: CASRRPGQVNYGYTF. The CDR3 DNA is TGTGCCAGCAGACGACCGGGACAGGTCAACTATGGCTACACCTTC.

V is TRBV3-1 (or the pseudogene TRBV3-2) and J is TRBJ1-5, with 9 bases fitting TRBD1. V shed 3 bases, J shed 4 bases, and the junction held 4 bases outside the gene matches. Germline loops: CDR1 LGHDT, CDR2 YNNKEL (reference sequence). CDR3 length equals 15 residues. The CDR3: CASSHSDRGNQPQHF. The CDR3 DNA reads as TGTGCCAGCAGCCACTCGGACAGGGGAAATCAGCCCCAGCATTTT.

This clone appeared a single time. The rearrangement links TRBV5-1 to TRBJ2-2, with 10 bases matching TRBD2. CDR3 length: 16 amino acids. The ends lost 2 bases at V and 4 bases at J; junction bases unmatched: 5. The germline CDR1 and CDR2 sequences are SGHRS and YFSETQ. DNA for the CDR3: TGCGCCAGCAGCTTTTCTAGCGGGAGTTTCACCGGGGAGCTGTTTTTT. This translates into CASSFSSGSFTGELFF.

This clone was found a few times. The chain is built from TRBV5-1 and TRBJ2-1; tentatively, D is TRBD2 (6 bases). The CDR3 spans 14 residues. Germline-derived CDR1 and CDR2 are SGHRS and YFSETQ. Trimming removed 2 bases at V and 3 bases at J, with 9 bases between. The CDR3 region is CASSFEGLYNEQFF. Written as DNA, the CDR3 is TGCGCCAGCAGCTTTGAGGGACTCTACAATGAGCAGTTCTTC. Using reference TRBV5-1 and TRBJ2-1 for the parts outside the CDR3, the full variable domain is KAGVTQTPRYLIKTRGQQVTLSCSPISGHRSVSWYQQTPGQGLQFLFEYFSETQRNKGNFPGRFSGRQFSNSRSEMNVSTLELGDSALYLCASSFEGLYNEQFFGPGTRLTVL.

This clone was found once. J is TRBJ2-2 and V is TRBV2, with 12 bases identical to TRBD1. Per the germline V gene, CDR1 is SNHLY and CDR2 is FYNNEI. The J segment lost 4 bases and the V segment lost 6 bases, leaving 12 bases of the junction unmatched. The CDR3 covers 18 residues. CDR3 in DNA: TGTGCCAGCAGACCGGGACAGGGGGCGCGAAGGGGCACCGGGGAGCTGTTTTTT. Its protein product is CASRPGQGARRGTGELFF. The full variable domain, completed using reference TRBV2 and TRBJ2-2, is EPEVTQTPSHQVTQMGQEVILRCVPISNHLYFYWYRQILGQKVEFLVSFYNNEISEKSEIFDDQFSVERPDGSNFTLKIRSTKLEDSAMYFCASRPGQGARRGTGELFFGEGSRLTVL.

V gene TRBV9 combines with J gene TRBJ1-2, with TRBD1 matching over 7 bases. The junction had 13 bases not matched to a gene; V was cut back by 4 bases and J by 4 bases. In germline, CDR1 is SGDLS, CDR2 YYNGEE. The CDR3 loop spans 16 amino acids. The CDR3: CASSPSDRARVYGYTF. The DNA for the CDR3 is TGTGCCAGCAGCCCCTCAGACAGGGCCAGGGTCTATGGCTACACCTTC. The full variable domain, in which reference TRBV9 and TRBJ1-2 provide the parts outside the CDR3, is DSGVTQTPKHLITATGQRVTLRCSPRSGDLSVYWYQQSLDQGLQFLIQYYNGEERAKGNILERFSAQQFPDLHSELNLSSLELGDSALYFCASSPSDRARVYGYTFGSGTRLTVV.

This chain connects TRBV21-1 to TRBJ1-4; TRBD1 is the table's D call, not checked against the DNA. TRBV21-1 is a pseudogene segment. This CDR3 has 14 residues. In DNA, the CDR3 is TGTGCCAGCAGCAAAGACAGGGTGGGGGAAAAACTGTTTTTT. This gives the protein CASSKDRVGEKLFF.